Following are 29 T cell receptor beta chains from one sample sequenced in a study of shared clonotypes between healthy human individuals. Profiled with immunoSEQ multiplex PCR; TCRdb holds only in-frame clones, not every one. The data show around 940,000 clones, about three quarters seen once. The source material was memory CD4+ T cells sorted from blood. The subset: CD45RA-negative fraction. The receptors here all came from a man younger than 35 in good health.

This chain joins TRBV21-1 and TRBJ1-2. TRBV21-1 is reported as a pseudogene. The CDR3 extends over 15 amino acids. This CDR3 is CASTPGGGNYYGYTF. CDR3 DNA sequence: TGTGCCAGCACTCCAGGGGGGGGAAATTACTATGGCTACACCTTC.

The chain is built from TRBV1 and TRBJ2-3. TRBV1 corresponds to a pseudogene. The CDR3 totals 13 residues. DNA for the CDR3: TGCACCTCACCGGGCCCCCAGACAGATACGCAGTATTTT. This sequence encodes CTSPGPQTDTQYF.

The CDR3 DNA is TGTGCCAGCAGCTTACGGGGGCCCACAGATACGCAGTATTTT. Protein sequence: CASSLRGPTDTQYF. The chain carries TRBV7-8 and TRBJ2-3; D may be TRBD1 or TRBD2 (6 bases each). V gave up 2 bases and J gave up 2 bases, with 8 bases separating them. CDR1 and CDR2 from the germline V gene are SGHVS and FQNEAQ. This CDR3 comprises 14 residues.

The chain couples TRBV12-5 to TRBJ1-1, with D possibly being TRBD1 (5 bases). The V end lost 5 bases, the J end lost 4 bases, and 11 bases lay between the germline ends. The germline V gene has CDR1 LGHNT and CDR2 FRNRAP. CDR3 length: 13 residues. CDR3 amino acids: CASGAQGGTEAFF. CDR3 sequence (DNA): TGTGCTAGTGGTGCGCAGGGAGGCACTGAAGCTTTCTTT.

The chain links TRBV6-7 to TRBJ1-6, with D perhaps matching TRBD1 (5 bases). TRBV6-7 counts as an open reading frame of uncertain function. Trimming pared 4 bases from V and 10 bases from J, leaving 23 bases between. The CDR3 is 17 amino acids. Here the CDR3 DNA reads TGTGCCAGCAGTTTCCTTCTAGGGCTGGGGGAAGGATCACCCCTCCACTTT. Translating gives CASSFLLGLGEGSPLHF.

V usage is TRBV5-4 and J usage is TRBJ1-2; possible D gene TRBD1, 5 bases. Trimming took off 7 bases at V and 2 bases at J, with 15 bases between the two ends. The V gene's germline CDR1 is SGHNT and CDR2 YYREEE (reference sequence). There are 14 residues in the CDR3. As DNA, the CDR3 is TGTGCCAGCGCGTATGGGGGGAAGAACTATGGCTACACCTTC. Protein: CASAYGGKNYGYTF.

The J gene is TRBJ2-1, the V gene TRBV5-1; possibly TRBD1 or TRBD2 for D (5 bases each). Trimming took off 4 bases at V and 5 bases at J, with 10 bases between the two ends. CDR3 length equals 13 residues. CDR1 is SGHRS and CDR2 is YFSETQ in the germline V gene. CDR3 coding DNA: TGCGCCAGCAGCGACCAGGGAGACAATGAGCAGTTCTTC. Translating it yields CASSDQGDNEQFF.

The V call is TRBV5-1, the J call TRBJ2-1; a weak D match, TRBD2 (5 bases). Germline loops: CDR1 SGHRS, CDR2 YFSETQ. Between the trimmed V and J ends, which lost 1 base and 0 bases, there was a span of 11 bases. There are 16 residues in the CDR3. CDR3 DNA sequence: TGCGCCAGCAGCTTGATGGCAGGAGGCTCCTACAATGAGCAGTTCTTC. Protein: CASSLMAGGSYNEQFF.

A few counts support this clone. As DNA, the CDR3 is TGCGCCAGCAGCTTGGATCAGGGCGGGAGGGGTACGCAGTATTTT. Translating gives CASSLDQGGRGTQYF. The gene calls are TRBV5-1 and TRBJ2-3, with TRBD2 matching over 9 bases. CDR3 size: 15 residues. V shed 0 bases, J shed 8 bases, and the junction held 7 bases outside the gene matches. Germline-derived CDR1 and CDR2 are SGHRS and YFSETQ.

This clone was observed once. The gene calls are TRBV7-2 and TRBJ1-1; 9 nucleotides match TRBD1. Germline lookup yields CDR1 SGHTA and CDR2 FQGNSA. The CDR3 contains 18 residues. V trimming: 4 bases; J trimming: 5 bases; junction bases outside the gene matches: 17. The CDR3 loop is CASSSTALQGALGTEAFF. The CDR3 bases are TGTGCCAGCAGCTCGACGGCGTTACAGGGGGCCCTCGGGACTGAAGCTTTCTTT.

The chain couples TRBV28 to TRBJ1-2; D is uncertain. V gave up 4 bases and J gave up 5 bases, with 8 bases separating them. This CDR3 is built from 12 residues. In germline, CDR1 is MDHEN, CDR2 SYDVKM. The CDR3 loop reads CASSSYGYGYTF. The CDR3 nucleotides read TGTGCCAGCAGTTCTTACGGTTATGGCTACACCTTC.

The J gene is TRBJ2-7, the V gene TRBV7-8; D not certain. CDR1 and CDR2 from the germline V gene are SGHVS and FQNEAQ. The CDR3 sequence is 14 residues long. V dropped 3 bases and J dropped 1 base, with 10 bases sitting between them. The CDR3 sequence is CASSFRPISYEQYF. The CDR3 region has the DNA TGTGCCAGCAGCTTTCGACCTATTTCCTACGAGCAGTACTTC. The full variable domain, completed using reference TRBV7-8 and TRBJ2-7, is GAGVSQSPRYKVAKRGQDVALRCDPISGHVSLFWYQQALGQGPEFLTYFQNEAQLDKSGLPSDRFFAERPEGSVSTLKIQRTQQEDSAVYLCASSFRPISYEQYFGPGTRLTVT.

This clone was observed many times. The chain links TRBV4-1 to TRBJ2-3; 12 positions match TRBD2. With V trimmed by 0 bases and J by 7 bases, 11 bases remained unmatched. The CDR3 contains 18 residues. In germline, CDR1 is MGHRA, CDR2 YSYEKL. The CDR3 DNA reads TGCGCCAGCAGCCAAGAACCAGGGACTAGCGGGCAAAAGCATACGCAGTATTTT. Translated: CASSQEPGTSGQKHTQYF.

The rearrangement uses TRBV21-1 and TRBJ2-3; TRBD1, as called in the table, went unchecked against the DNA. TRBV21-1 is annotated as a pseudogene. CDR3 length equals 17 residues. The DNA for the CDR3 is TGTGCCAGCAGTCGACCCAACAGGGGATGGGGCACAGATACGCAGTATTTT. This translates into CASSRPNRGWGTDTQYF.

This sequence joins TRBV9 and TRBJ2-2, with 7 bases that match TRBD2. CDR1 and CDR2 from the germline V gene are SGDLS and YYNGEE. The CDR3 contains 16 residues. The V segment lost 0 bases and the J segment 6 bases; nucleotides outside the gene matches: 8. CDR3 amino acids: CASSVVEGGPPGELFF. CDR3 nucleotide sequence: TGTGCCAGCAGCGTAGTTGAGGGAGGGCCCCCCGGGGAGCTGTTTTTT.

This clone was seen more than once but under ten times. This chain joins TRBV30 and TRBJ1-4, with D hard to call. Germline V gene lookup returns CDR1 GTSNPN and CDR2 SVGIG (reference sequence). The CDR3 consists of 14 residues. The V gene lost 2 bases and the J gene lost 5 bases, with 12 bases spanning the gap. The DNA of the CDR3 is TGTGCCTGGAGTCTGGCAGCCCGGAATGAAAAACTGTTTTTT. It specifies CAWSLAARNEKLFF.

The gene calls are TRBV19 and TRBJ2-5, with 7 bases aligning to TRBD2. CDR1 is LNHDA and CDR2 is SQIVND in the germline V gene (reference sequence). Unmatched junction bases numbered 18, after V lost 7 bases and J lost 7 bases. This CDR3 spans 16 amino acids. The DNA for the CDR3 is TGTGCCAGTACCCAAGGCGGGGGTAGCGGCGCAGGGACCCAGTACTTC. As protein: CASTQGGGSGAGTQYF.

V usage is TRBV7-6 and J usage is TRBJ2-7; 8 bases are a match to TRBD1. V lost 0 bases, J lost 5 bases, and 9 bases stayed unmatched. Germline CDR1 SGHVS, CDR2 FNYEAQ. CDR3 length: 16 amino acids. CDR3 DNA: TGTGCCAGCAGCTTAGCGGTCGAGGACAGGGACCACGAGCAGTACTTC. It yields the protein CASSLAVEDRDHEQYF.

Points on this clone: The same CDR3 arises from other DNA sequences in this sample as well. The V call is TRBV5-1, the J call TRBJ2-5; tentatively, D is TRBD1 (5 bases). This CDR3 has 14 residues. V dropped 0 bases and J dropped 4 bases, with 10 bases sitting between them. Per the germline V gene, CDR1 is SGHRS and CDR2 is YFSETQ. For the CDR3, the DNA is TGCGCCAGCAGCTTGGGACAGCCGGGAGAGACCCAGTACTTC. Translating it yields CASSLGQPGETQYF.

This clone was seen a handful of times. A junction boundary mismatches the germline segment, possibly from a read error. The chain employs TRBV7-7 and TRBJ2-7; TRBD1 or TRBD2 may be the D gene (5 bases each). Germline lookup yields CDR1 SSHAT and CDR2 FNYEAQ (reference sequence). This CDR3 spans 10 amino acids. The CDR3 loop is CASSFKRDRF. CDR3 nucleotides: TGTGCTAGCAGCTTCAAAAGGGACCGTTTC.

The chain has TRBV6-5 and TRBJ2-1; TRBD2 aligns across 9 bases. Trimming cost V 5 bases and J 8 bases; bases outside gene matches: 10. The CDR3 totals 15 residues. The germline gives CDR1 MNHEY, CDR2 SVGAGI. The CDR3 DNA is TGTGCCAGCAGTCCGCATCCTAGCGGGGACTATGAGCAGTTCTTC. Amino acids: CASSPHPSGDYEQFF.

This chain uses TRBV27 with TRBJ2-7; D is undetermined. The V gene lost 5 bases and the J gene lost 0 bases, with 11 bases spanning the gap. This CDR3 contains 14 residues. CDR1 and CDR2 from the germline V gene are MNHEY and SMNVEV (reference sequence). The CDR3 coding sequence is TGTGCCAGCAGTAGAACATGGAGCTCCTACGAGCAGTACTTC. Translated: CASSRTWSSYEQYF.

This clone was picked up one time. The rearrangement joins TRBV30 to TRBJ2-2; no definite D call. The germline V gene encodes CDR1 GTSNPN and CDR2 SVGIG (reference sequence). This CDR3 comprises 14 residues. V lost 4 bases, J lost 3 bases, and 12 bases lay in between. Written as DNA, the CDR3 is TGTGCCTGGACTTCAGTGACGCACACCGGGGAGCTGTTTTTT. Protein: CAWTSVTHTGELFF. Looking up the rest from reference TRBV30 and TRBJ2-2 gives the full variable domain: SQTIHQWPATLVQPVGSPLSLECTVEGTSNPNLYWYRQAAGRGLQLLFYSVGIGQISSEVPQNLSASRPQDRQFILSSKKLLLSDSGFYLCAWTSVTHTGELFFGEGSRLTVL.

The chain recombines TRBV5-6 with TRBJ2-3, with 7 bases identical to TRBD1. Germline V CDR1 and CDR2: SGHDT, YYEEEE. The length of the CDR3 is 13 residues. V shed 3 bases, J shed 5 bases, and the junction held 3 bases outside the gene matches. CDR3 DNA sequence: TGTGCCAGCAGCTCAGACAGGGAAGATACGCAGTATTTT. Protein product: CASSSDREDTQYF. Full variable domain (outside the CDR3, taken from reference TRBV5-6 and TRBJ2-3): DAGVTQSPTHLIKTRGQQVTLRCSPKSGHDTVSWYQQALGQGPQFIFQYYEEEERQRGNFPDRFSGHQFPNYSSELNVNALLLGDSALYLCASSSDREDTQYFGPGTRLTVL.

The chain has TRBV27 and TRBJ2-4; TRBD1 agrees at 7 bases. The CDR3 is 16 residues long. CDR1 is MNHEY, CDR2 SMNVEV, per germline (reference sequence). V trimming: 2 bases; J trimming: 0 bases; junction bases outside the gene matches: 4. The CDR3 DNA is TGTGCCAGCAGTTTACAGACAGGGCTAGCCAAAAACATTCAGTACTTC. Translating it yields CASSLQTGLAKNIQYF.

This clone was seen a few times. Here the CDR3 DNA reads TGCAGTGCTCATGTAAAGGCTGAGCAGTTCTTC. It yields the protein CSAHVKAEQFF. The chain uses TRBV20-1 and TRBJ2-1; D uncertain. V lost 5 bases and J lost 9, with 11 bases in between. The germline gives CDR1 DFQATT, CDR2 SNEGSKA (reference sequence). CDR3 length: 11 residues.

The chain is built from TRBV6-5 and TRBJ2-7; possibly TRBD1 for D (6 bases). The V end lost 3 bases, the J end lost 0 bases, and 12 bases lay between the germline ends. This CDR3 contains 15 residues. Germline V gene data show CDR1 as MNHEY and CDR2 as SVGAGI. DNA of the CDR3: TGTGCCAGCAGTTATGGACAGTCCGACTCCTACGAGCAGTACTTC. Protein: CASSYGQSDSYEQYF.

The genes are TRBV10-3 and TRBJ1-1; no clear D gene. The ends were cut back, 0 bases at V and 11 bases at J, with 10 bases in the middle. Germline CDR1 and CDR2: ENHRY and SYGVKD. The CDR3 is 12 amino acids. The CDR3 region is CAISESADDAFF. The DNA for the CDR3 is TGTGCCATCAGTGAGTCAGCGGACGACGCTTTCTTT.

There are a few counts of this clone. The chain uses TRBV6-4 and TRBJ1-1; TRBD1 matches at 9 bases. V shed 5 bases and J 5 bases; nucleotides not matched to a gene: 3. Germline CDR1 and CDR2: MRHNA and SNTAGT. The CDR3 contains 13 residues. The CDR3 loop is CASSSGTGTEAFF. The CDR3 nucleotides read TGTGCCAGCAGTTCCGGGACAGGGACTGAAGCTTTCTTT.